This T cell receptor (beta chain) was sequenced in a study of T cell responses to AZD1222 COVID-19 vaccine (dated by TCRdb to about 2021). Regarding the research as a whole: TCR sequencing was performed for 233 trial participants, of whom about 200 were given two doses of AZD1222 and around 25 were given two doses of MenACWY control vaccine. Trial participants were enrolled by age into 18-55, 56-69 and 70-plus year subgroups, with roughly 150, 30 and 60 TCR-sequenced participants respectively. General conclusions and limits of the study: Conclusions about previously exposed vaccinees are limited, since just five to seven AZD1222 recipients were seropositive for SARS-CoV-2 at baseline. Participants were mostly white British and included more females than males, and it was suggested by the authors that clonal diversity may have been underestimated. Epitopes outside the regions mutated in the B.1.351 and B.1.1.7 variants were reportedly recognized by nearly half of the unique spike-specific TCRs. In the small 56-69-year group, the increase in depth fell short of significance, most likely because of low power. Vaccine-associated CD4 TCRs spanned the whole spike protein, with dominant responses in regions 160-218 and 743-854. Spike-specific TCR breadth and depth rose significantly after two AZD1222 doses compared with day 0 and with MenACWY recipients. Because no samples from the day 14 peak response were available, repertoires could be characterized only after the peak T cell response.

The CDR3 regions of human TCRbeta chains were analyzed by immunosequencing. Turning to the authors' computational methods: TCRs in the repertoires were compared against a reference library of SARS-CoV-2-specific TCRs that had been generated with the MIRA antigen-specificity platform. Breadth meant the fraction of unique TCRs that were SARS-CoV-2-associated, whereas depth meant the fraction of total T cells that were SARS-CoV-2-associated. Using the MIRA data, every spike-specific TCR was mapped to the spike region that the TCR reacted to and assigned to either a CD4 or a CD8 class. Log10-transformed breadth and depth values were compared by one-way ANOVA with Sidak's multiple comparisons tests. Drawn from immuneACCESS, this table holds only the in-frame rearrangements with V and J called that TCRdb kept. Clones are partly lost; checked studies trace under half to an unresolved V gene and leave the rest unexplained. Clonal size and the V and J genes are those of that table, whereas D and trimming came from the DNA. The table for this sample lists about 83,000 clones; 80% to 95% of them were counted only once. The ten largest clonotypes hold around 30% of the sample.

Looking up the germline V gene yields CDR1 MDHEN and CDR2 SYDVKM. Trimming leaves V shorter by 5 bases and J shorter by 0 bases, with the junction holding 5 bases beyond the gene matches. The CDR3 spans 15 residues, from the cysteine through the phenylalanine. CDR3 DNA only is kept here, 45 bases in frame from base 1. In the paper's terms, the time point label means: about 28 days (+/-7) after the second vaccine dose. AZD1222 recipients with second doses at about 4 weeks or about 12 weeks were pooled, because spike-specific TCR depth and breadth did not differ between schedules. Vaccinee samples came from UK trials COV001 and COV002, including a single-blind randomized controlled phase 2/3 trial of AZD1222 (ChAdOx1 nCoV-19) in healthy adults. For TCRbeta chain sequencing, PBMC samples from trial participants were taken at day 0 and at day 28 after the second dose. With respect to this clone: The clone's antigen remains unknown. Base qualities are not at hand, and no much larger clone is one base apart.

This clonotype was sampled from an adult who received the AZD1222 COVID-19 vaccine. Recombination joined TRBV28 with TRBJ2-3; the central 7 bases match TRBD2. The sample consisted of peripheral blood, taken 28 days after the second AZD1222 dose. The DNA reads TGTGCCAGCAGTCAGCGGGGTACTAGCACAGATACGCAGTATTTT. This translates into CASSQRGTSTDTQYF.